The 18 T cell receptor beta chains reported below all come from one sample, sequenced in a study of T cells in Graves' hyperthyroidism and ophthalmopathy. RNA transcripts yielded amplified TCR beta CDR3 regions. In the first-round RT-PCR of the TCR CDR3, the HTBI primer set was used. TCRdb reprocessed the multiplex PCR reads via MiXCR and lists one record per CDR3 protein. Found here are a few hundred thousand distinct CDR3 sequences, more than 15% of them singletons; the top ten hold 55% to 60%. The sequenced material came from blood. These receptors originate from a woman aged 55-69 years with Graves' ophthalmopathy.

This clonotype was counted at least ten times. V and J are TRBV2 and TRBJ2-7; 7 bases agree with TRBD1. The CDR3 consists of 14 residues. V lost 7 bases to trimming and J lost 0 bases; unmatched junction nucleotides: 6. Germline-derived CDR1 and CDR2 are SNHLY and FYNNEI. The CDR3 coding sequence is TGTGCCAGCAAAGACAGGGAGAGCTCCTACGAGCAGTACTTC. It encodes CASKDRESSYEQYF.

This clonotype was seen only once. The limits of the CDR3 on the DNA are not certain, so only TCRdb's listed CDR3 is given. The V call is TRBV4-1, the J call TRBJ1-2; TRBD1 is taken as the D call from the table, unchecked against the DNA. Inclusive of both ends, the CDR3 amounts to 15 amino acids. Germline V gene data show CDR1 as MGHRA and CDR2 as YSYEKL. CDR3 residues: CASSPGTVTNYGCTF.

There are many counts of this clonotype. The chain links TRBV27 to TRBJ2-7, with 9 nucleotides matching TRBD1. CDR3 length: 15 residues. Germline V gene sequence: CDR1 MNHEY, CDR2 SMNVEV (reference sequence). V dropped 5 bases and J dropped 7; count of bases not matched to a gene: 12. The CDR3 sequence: CASSLAGTGSFEQYF. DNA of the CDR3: TGTGCCAGCAGTCTAGCCGGGACAGGGTCGTTTGAGCAGTACTTC.

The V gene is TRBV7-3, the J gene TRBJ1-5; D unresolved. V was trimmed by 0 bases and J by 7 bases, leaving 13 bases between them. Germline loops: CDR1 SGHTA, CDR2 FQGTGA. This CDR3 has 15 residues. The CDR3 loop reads CASSLTLWGNQPQHF. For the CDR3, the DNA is TGTGCCAGCAGCTTAACCTTGTGGGGTAACCAGCCCCAGCATTTT.

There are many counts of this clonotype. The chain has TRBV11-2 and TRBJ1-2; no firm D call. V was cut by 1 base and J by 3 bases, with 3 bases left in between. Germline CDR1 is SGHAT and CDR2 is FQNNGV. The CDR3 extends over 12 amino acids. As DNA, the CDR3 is TGTGCCAGCAGCTTAGCTGACTATGGCTACACCTTC. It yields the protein CASSLADYGYTF.

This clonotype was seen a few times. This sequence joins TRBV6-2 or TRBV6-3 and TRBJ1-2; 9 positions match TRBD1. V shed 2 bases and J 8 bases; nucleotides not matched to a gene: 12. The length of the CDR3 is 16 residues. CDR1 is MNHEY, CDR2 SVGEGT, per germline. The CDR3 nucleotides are TGTGCCAGCAGTTACCCAATTTACCGGGACAGGGCCGGCTACACCTTC. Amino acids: CASSYPIYRDRAGYTF.

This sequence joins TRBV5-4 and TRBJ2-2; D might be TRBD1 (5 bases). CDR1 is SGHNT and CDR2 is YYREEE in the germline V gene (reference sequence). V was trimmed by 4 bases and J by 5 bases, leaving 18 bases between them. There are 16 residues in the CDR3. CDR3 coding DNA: TGTGCCAGCAGCCTGGCCGGCATGGGGCGGACCGGGGAGCTGTTTTTT. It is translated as CASSLAGMGRTGELFF.

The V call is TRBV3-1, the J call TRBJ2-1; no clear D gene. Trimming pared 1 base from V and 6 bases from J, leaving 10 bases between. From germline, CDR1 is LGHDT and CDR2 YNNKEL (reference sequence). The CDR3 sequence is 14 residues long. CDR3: CASSQVGVSNEQFF. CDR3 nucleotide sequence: TGTGCCAGCAGCCAAGTCGGTGTATCCAATGAGCAGTTCTTC.

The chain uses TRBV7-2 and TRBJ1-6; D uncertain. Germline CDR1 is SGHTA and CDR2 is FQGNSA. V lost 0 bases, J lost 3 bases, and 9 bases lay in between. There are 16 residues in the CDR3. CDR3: CASSLARVIYNSPLHF. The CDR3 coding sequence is TGTGCCAGCAGCTTAGCTAGGGTGATCTATAATTCACCCCTCCACTTT.

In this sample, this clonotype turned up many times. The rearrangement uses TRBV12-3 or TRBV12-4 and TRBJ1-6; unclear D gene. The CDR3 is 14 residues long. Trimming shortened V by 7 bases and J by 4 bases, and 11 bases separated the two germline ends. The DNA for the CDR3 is TGTGCCAGCACCAGGACCGAGTATAATTCACCCCTCCACTTT. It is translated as CASTRTEYNSPLHF.

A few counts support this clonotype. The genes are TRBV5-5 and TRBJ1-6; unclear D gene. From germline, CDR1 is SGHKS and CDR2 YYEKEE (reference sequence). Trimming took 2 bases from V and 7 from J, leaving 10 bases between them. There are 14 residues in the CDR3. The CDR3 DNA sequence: TGTGCCAGCAGCTTCGACATTGGAAATTCACCCCTCCACTTT. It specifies CASSFDIGNSPLHF.

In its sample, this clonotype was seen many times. CDR3 in amino acids: CASTKGGSSSYEQYF. The DNA for the CDR3 is TGTGCCAGCACCAAAGGGGGCTCGTCCTCCTACGAGCAGTACTTC. V and J are TRBV28 and TRBJ2-7; 7 nucleotides agree with TRBD1. The CDR3 has 15 amino acids. The J segment lost 0 bases and the V segment lost 7 bases, leaving 9 bases of the junction unmatched. Germline V gene lookup returns CDR1 MDHEN and CDR2 SYDVKM.

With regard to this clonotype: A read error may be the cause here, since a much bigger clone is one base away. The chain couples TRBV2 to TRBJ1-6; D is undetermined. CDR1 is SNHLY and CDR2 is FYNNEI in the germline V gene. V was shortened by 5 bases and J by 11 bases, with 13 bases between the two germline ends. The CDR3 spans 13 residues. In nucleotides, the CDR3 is TGTGCCAGCAGTTCCGGCGCCGATCCACCCCTCCACTTT. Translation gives CASSSGADPPLHF.

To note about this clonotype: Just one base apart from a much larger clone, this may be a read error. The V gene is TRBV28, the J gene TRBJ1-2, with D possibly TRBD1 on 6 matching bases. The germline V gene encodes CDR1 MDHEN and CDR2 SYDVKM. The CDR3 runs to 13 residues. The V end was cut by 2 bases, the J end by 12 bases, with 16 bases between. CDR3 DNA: TGTGCCAGCAGTTTAGGGGCTGCCAGGGGCCACACCTTC. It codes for CASSLGAARGHTF.

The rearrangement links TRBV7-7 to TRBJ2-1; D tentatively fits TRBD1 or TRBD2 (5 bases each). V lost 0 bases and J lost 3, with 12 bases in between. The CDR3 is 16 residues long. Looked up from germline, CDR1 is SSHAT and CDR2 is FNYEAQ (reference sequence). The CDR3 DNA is TGTGCCAGCAGCTTAGCCCTCGGGACGGTCTACAATGAGCAGTTCTTC. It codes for CASSLALGTVYNEQFF.

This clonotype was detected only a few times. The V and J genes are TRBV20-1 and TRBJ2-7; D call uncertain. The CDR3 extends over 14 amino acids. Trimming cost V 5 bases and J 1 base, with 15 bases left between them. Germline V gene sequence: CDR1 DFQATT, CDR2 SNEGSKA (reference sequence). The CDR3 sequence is CSAARPDGSYEQYF. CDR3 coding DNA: TGCAGTGCTGCAAGACCGGACGGATCCTACGAGCAGTACTTC.

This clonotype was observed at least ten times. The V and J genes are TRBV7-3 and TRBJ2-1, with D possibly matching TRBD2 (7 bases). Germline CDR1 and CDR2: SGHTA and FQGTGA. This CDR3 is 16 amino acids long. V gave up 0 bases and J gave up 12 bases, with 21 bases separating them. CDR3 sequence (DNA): TGTGCCAGCAGCTTAACTGCGGACAGCTTTACGGGGGGGCAGTTCTTC. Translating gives CASSLTADSFTGGQFF.

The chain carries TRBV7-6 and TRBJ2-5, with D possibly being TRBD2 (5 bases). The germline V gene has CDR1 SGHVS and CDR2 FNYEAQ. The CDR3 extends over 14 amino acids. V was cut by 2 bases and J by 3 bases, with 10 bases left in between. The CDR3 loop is CASSLMAGEETQYF. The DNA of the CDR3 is TGTGCCAGCAGCTTAATGGCCGGGGAAGAGACCCAGTACTTC.